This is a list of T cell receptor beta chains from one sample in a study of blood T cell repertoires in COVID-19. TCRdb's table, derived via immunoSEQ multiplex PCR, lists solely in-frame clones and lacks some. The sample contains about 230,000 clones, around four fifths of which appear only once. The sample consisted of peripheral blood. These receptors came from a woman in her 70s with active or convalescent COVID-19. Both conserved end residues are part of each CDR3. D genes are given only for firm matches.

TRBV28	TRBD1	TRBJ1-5	CASRAATGGEGQPQHF
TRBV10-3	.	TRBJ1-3	CAISLELVSGNTIYF
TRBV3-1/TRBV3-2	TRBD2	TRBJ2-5	CASSQTGLEETQYF
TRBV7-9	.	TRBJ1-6	CASSFTGISSPLHF
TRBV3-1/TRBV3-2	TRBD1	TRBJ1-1	CASSLGDSYTEAFF
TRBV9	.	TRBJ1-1	CASSLDWNTEAFF
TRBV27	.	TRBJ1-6	CASSLYPTEMSSPLHF
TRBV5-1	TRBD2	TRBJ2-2	CASSFGGRATGELFF
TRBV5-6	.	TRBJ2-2	CASSLNPGVTGELFF
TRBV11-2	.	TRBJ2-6	CASSLVGADGANVLTF
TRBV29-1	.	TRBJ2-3	CSEGKRGDTQYF
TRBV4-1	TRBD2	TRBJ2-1	CASSHMGLANYEQFF
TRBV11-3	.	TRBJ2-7	CASSLDWSREQYF
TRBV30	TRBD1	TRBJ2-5	CAWSVPHRGYDGETQYF
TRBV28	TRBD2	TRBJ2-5	CASSWALAGGRQETQYF
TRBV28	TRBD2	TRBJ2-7	CASSLGPLAASYEQYF
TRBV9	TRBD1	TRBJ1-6	CASSVGDREGSPLHF
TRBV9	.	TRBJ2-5	CASSVSGQETQYF
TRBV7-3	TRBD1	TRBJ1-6	CASSTSGQLNSPLHF
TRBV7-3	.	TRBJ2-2	CASSVRQATGELFF
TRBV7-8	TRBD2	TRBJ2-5	CASSLALSSGGTQYF
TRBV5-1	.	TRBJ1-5	CASSAGQTEGQPQHF
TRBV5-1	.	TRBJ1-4	CASSLFGRGAEKLFF
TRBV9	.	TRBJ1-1	CASSVGGSNTEAFF
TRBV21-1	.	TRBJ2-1	CASSKVGAGPRYNEQFF
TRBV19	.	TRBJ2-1	CASRGLAAQSNEQFF
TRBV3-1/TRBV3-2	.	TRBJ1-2	CASSQDLIPNYGYTF
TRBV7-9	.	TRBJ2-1	CASSLGARDEQFF
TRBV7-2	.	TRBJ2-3	CASSFHLAPNTQYF
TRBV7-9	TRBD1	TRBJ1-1	CASSLTGGVTEAFF
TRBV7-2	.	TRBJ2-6	CASTFTGANVLTF
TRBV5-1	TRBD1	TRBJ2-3	CASSSGTVSDTQYF
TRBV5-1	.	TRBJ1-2	CASSGQNTSPNYGYTF